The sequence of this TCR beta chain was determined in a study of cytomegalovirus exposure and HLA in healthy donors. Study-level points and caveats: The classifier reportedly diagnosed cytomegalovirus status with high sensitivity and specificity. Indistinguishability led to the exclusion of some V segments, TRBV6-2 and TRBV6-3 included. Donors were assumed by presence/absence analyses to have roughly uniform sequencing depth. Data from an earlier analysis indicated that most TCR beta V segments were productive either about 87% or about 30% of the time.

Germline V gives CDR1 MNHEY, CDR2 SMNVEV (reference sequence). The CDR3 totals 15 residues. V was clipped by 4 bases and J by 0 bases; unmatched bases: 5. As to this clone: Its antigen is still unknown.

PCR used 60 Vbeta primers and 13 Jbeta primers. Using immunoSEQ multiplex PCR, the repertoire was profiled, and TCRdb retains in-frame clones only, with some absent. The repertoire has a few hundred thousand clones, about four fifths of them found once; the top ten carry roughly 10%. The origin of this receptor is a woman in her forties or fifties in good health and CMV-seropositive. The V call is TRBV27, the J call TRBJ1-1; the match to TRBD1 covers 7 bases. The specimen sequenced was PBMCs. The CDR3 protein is CASSSYRGLNTEAFF. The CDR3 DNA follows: TGTGCCAGCAGTTCCTACAGGGGATTGAACACTGAAGCTTTCTTT.